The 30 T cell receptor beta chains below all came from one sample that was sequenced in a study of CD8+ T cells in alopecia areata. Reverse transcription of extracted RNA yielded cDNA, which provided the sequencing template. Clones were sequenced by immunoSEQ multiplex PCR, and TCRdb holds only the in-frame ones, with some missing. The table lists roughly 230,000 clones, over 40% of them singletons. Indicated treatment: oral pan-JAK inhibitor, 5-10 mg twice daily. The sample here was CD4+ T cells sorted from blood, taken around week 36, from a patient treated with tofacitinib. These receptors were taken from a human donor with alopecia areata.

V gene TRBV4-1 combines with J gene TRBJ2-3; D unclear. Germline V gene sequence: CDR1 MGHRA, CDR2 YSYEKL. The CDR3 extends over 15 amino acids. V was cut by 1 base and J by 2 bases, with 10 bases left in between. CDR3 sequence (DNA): TGCGCCAGCAGCCAAGTAGTGGGGTCCACAGATACGCAGTATTTT. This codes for CASSQVVGSTDTQYF.

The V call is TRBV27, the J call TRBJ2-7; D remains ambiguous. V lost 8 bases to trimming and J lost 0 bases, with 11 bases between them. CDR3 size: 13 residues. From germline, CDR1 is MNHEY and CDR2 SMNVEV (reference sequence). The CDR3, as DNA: TGTGCCAGCGCCGACCGGAGCTCCTACGAGCAGTACTTC. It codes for CASADRSSYEQYF.

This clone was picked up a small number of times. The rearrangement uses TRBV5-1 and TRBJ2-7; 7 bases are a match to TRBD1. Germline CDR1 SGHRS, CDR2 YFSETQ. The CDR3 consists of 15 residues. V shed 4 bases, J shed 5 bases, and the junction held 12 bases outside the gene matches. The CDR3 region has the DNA TGCGCCAGCAGCCCCACGAGGGGGCGAGATAACGAGCAGTACTTC. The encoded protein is CASSPTRGRDNEQYF. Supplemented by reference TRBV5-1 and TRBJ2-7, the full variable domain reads KAGVTQTPRYLIKTRGQQVTLSCSPISGHRSVSWYQQTPGQGLQFLFEYFSETQRNKGNFPGRFSGRQFSNSRSEMNVSTLELGDSALYLCASSPTRGRDNEQYFGPGTRLTVT.

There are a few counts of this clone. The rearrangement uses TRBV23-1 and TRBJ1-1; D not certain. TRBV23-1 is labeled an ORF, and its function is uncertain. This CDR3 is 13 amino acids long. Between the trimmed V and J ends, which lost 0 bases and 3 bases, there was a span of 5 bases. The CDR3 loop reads CASSQSIDTEAFF. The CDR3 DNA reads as TGCGCCAGCAGTCAATCGATCGACACTGAAGCTTTCTTT.

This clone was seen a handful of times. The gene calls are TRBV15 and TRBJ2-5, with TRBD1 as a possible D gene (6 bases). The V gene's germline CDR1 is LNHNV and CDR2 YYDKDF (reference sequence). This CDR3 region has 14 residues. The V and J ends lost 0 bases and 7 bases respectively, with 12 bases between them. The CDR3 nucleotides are TGTGCCACCAGCAGAGATTTGGCAGGGGTGACCCAGTACTTC. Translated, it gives CATSRDLAGVTQYF.

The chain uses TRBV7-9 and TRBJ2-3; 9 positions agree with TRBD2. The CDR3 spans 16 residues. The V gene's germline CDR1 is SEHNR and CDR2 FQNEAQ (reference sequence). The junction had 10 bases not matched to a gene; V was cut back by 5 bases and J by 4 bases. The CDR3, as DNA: TGTGCCAGCAGCCTCCGGAGTAGCGGGAGCCCAGATACGCAGTATTTT. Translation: CASSLRSSGSPDTQYF.

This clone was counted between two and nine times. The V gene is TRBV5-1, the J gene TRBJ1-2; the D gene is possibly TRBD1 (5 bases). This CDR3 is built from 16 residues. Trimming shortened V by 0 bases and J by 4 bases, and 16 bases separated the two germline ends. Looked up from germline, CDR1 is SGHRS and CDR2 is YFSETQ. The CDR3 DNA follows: TGCGCCAGCAGCTTGGATGCAGGGCTTGCCGTCTATGGCTACACCTTC. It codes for CASSLDAGLAVYGYTF.

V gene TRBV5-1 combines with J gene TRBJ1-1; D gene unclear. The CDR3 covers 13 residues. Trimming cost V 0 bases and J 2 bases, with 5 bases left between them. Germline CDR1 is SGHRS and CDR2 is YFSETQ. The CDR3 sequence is CASSLDDNTEAFF. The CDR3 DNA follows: TGCGCCAGCAGCTTGGATGATAACACTGAAGCTTTCTTT. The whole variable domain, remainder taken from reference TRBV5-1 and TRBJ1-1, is KAGVTQTPRYLIKTRGQQVTLSCSPISGHRSVSWYQQTPGQGLQFLFEYFSETQRNKGNFPGRFSGRQFSNSRSEMNVSTLELGDSALYLCASSLDDNTEAFFGQGTRLTVV.

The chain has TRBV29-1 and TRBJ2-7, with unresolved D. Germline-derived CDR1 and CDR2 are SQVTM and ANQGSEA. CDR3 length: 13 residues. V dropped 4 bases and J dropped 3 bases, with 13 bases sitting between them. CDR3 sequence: CSVAVGPRYEQYF. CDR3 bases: TGCAGCGTTGCGGTAGGTCCTCGCTACGAGCAGTACTTC.

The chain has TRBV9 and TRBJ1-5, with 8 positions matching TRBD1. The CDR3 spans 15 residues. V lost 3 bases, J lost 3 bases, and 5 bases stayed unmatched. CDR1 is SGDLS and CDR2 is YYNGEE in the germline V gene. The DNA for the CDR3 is TGTGCCAGCAGCGCACCGACAGGGGACAATCAGCCCCAGCATTTT. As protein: CASSAPTGDNQPQHF. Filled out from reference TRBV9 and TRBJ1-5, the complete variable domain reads DSGVTQTPKHLITATGQRVTLRCSPRSGDLSVYWYQQSLDQGLQFLIQYYNGEERAKGNILERFSAQQFPDLHSELNLSSLELGDSALYFCASSAPTGDNQPQHFGDGTRLSIL.

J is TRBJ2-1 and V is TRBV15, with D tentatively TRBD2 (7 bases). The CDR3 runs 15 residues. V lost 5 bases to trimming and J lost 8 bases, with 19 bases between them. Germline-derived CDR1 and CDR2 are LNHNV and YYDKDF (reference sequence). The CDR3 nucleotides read TGTGCCACCAGCGCCCGGGGGCGGGAGTTGGATGAGCAGTTCTTC. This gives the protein CATSARGRELDEQFF.

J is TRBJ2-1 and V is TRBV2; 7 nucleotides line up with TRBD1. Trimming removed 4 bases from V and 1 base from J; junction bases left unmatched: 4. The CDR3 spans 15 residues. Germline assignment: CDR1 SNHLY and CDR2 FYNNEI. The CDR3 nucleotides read TGTGCCAGCAGTGCCCTCAGGGGGTCCTACAATGAGCAGTTCTTC. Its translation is CASSALRGSYNEQFF. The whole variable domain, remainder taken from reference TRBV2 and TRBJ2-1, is EPEVTQTPSHQVTQMGQEVILRCVPISNHLYFYWYRQILGQKVEFLVSFYNNEISEKSEIFDDQFSVERPDGSNFTLKIRSTKLEDSAMYFCASSALRGSYNEQFFGPGTRLTVL.

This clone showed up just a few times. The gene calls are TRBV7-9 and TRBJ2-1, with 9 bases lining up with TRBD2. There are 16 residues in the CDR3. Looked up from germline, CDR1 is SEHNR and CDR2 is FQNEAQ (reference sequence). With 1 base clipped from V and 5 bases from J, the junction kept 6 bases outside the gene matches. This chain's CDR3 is CASSLGGSGRHNEQFF. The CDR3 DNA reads TGTGCCAGCAGCTTAGGGGGAAGCGGGAGGCACAATGAGCAGTTCTTC.

The CDR3 bases are TGTGCCAGCAGCCGGGCGCTGAACACTGAAGCTTTCTTT. This sequence encodes CASSRALNTEAFF. The chain couples TRBV2 to TRBJ1-1; D not certain. V was shortened by 6 bases and J by 0 bases, with 8 bases between the two germline ends. CDR1 and CDR2 (germline): SNHLY, FYNNEI. CDR3 size: 13 residues.

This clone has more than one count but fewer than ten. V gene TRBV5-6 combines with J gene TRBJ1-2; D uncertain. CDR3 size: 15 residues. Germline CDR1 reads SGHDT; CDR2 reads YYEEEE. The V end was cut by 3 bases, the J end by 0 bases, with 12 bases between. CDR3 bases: TGTGCCAGCAGCTCCACTATACTTGCTAACTATGGCTACACCTTC. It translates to CASSSTILANYGYTF. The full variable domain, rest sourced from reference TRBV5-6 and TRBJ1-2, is DAGVTQSPTHLIKTRGQQVTLRCSPKSGHDTVSWYQQALGQGPQFIFQYYEEEERQRGNFPDRFSGHQFPNYSSELNVNALLLGDSALYLCASSSTILANYGYTFGSGTRLTVV.

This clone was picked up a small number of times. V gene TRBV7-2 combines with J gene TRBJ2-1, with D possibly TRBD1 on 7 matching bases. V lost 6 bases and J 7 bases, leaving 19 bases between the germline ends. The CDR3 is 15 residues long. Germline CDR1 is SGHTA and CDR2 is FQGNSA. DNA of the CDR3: TGTGCCAGCAGTCAGGGGGGTACAGGTCGGAATGAGCAGTTCTTC. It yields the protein CASSQGGTGRNEQFF. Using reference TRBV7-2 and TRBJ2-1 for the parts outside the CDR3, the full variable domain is GAGVSQSPSNKVTEKGKDVELRCDPISGHTALYWYRQSLGQGLEFLIYFQGNSAPDKSGLPSDRFSAERTGGSVSTLTIQRTQQEDSAVYLCASSQGGTGRNEQFFGPGTRLTVL.

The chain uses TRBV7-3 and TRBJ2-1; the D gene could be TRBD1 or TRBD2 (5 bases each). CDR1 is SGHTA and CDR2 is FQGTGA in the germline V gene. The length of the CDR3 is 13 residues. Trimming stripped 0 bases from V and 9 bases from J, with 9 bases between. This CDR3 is CASSLTRGIEQFF. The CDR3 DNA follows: TGTGCCAGCAGCTTAACGAGGGGAATTGAGCAGTTCTTC. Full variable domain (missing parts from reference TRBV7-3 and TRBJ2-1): GAGVSQTPSNKVTEKGKYVELRCDPISGHTALYWYRQSLGQGPEFLIYFQGTGAADDSGLPNDRFFAVRPEGSVSTLKIQRTERGDSAVYLCASSLTRGIEQFFGPGTRLTVL.

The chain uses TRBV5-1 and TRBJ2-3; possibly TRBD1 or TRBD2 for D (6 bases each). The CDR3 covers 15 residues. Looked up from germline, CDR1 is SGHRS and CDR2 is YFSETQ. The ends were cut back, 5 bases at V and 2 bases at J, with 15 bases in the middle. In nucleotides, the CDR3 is TGCGCCAGCAGACGGGGGCAGGGCCCCACAGATACGCAGTATTTT. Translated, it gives CASRRGQGPTDTQYF. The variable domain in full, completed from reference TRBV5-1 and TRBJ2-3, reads KAGVTQTPRYLIKTRGQQVTLSCSPISGHRSVSWYQQTPGQGLQFLFEYFSETQRNKGNFPGRFSGRQFSNSRSEMNVSTLELGDSALYLCASRRGQGPTDTQYFGPGTRLTVL.

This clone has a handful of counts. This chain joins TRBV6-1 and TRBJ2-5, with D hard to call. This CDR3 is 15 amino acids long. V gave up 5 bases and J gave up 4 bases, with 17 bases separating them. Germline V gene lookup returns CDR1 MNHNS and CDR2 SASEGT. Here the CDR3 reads CASSPRASAGETQYF. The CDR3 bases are TGTGCCAGCAGTCCCCGGGCCTCTGCCGGAGAGACCCAGTACTTC.

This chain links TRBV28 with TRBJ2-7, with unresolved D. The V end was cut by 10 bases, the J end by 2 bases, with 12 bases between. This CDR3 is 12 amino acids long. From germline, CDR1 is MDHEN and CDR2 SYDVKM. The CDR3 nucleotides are TGTGCCACGCAGGTGGGCGCCTACGAGCAGTACTTC. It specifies CATQVGAYEQYF. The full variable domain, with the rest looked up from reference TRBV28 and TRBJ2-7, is DVKVTQSSRYLVKRTGEKVFLECVQDMDHENMFWYRQDPGLGLRLIYFSYDVKMKEKGDIPEGYSVSREKKERFSLILESASTNQTSMYLCATQVGAYEQYFGPGTRLTVT.

This chain's CDR3 is CASRRTTAEKLFF. The CDR3 nucleotides are TGTGCCAGCCGTCGAACGACAGCCGAAAAACTGTTTTTT. The chain has TRBV6-5 and TRBJ1-4; TRBD1 is a possible D gene (5 bases). Germline assignment: CDR1 MNHEY and CDR2 SVGAGI. The CDR3 is 13 residues long. V lost 8 bases, J lost 8 bases, and 15 bases lay in between.

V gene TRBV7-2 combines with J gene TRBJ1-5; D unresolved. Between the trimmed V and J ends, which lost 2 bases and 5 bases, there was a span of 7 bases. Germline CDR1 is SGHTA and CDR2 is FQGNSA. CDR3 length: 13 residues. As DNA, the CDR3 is TGTGCCAGCAGCTTAACAGATGATCAGCCCCAGCATTTT. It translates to CASSLTDDQPQHF.

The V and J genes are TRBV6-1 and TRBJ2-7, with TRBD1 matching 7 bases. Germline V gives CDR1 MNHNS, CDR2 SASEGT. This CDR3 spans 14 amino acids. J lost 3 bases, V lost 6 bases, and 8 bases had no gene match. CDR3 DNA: TGTGCCAGCAGCTCCTGGGACAGAGGCTACGAGCAGTACTTC. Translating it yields CASSSWDRGYEQYF.

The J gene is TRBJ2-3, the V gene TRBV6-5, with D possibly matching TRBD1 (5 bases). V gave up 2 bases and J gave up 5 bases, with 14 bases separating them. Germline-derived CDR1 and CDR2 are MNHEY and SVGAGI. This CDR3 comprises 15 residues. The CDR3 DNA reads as TGTGCCAGCAGTTACCCCCCTGGGGCTGGAGATACGCAGTATTTT. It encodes CASSYPPGAGDTQYF.

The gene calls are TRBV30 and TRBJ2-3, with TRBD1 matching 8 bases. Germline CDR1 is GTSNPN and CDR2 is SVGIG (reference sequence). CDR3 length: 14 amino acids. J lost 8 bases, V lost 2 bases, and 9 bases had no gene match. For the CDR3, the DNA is TGTGCCTGGAGTCGACAGGGGCCGCCGGGTACGCAGTATTTT. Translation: CAWSRQGPPGTQYF.

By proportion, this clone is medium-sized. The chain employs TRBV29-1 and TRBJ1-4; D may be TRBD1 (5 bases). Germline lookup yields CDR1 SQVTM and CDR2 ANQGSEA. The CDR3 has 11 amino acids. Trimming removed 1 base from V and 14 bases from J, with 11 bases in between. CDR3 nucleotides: TGCAGCGTTGAAGGGGGCGAGGTCCTGTTTTTT. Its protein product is CSVEGGEVLFF.

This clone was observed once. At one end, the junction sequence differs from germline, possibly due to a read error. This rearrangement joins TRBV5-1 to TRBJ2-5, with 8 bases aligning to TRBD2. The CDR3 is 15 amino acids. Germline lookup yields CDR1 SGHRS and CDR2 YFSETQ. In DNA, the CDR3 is TGCGCCAGCAGCTTGGTAGCGGGGAGAGAAGAGAACCAGTACTTC. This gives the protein CASSLVAGREENQYF.

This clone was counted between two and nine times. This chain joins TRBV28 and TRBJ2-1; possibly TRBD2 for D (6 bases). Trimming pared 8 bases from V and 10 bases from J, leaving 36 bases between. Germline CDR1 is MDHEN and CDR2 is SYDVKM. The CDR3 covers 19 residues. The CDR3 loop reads CASCEDILYGGGPAREQFF. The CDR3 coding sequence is TGTGCCAGCTGCGAGGACATTCTTTATGGGGGAGGACCCGCTCGGGAGCAGTTCTTC. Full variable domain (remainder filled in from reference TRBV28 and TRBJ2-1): DVKVTQSSRYLVKRTGEKVFLECVQDMDHENMFWYRQDPGLGLRLIYFSYDVKMKEKGDIPEGYSVSREKKERFSLILESASTNQTSMYLCASCEDILYGGGPAREQFFGPGTRLTVL.

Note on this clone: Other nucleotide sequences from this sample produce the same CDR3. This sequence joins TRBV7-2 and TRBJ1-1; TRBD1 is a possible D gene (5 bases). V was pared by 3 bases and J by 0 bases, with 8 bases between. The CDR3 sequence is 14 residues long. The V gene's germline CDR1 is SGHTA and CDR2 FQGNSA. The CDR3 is CASSFQGLNTEAFF. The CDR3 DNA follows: TGTGCCAGCAGCTTTCAGGGCCTGAACACTGAAGCTTTCTTT.

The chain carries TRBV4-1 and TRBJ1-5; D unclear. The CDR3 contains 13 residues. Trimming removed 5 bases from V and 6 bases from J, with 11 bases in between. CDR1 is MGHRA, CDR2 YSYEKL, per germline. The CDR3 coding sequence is TGCGCCAGCAGCGGGGTTCTTGGTCAGCCCCAGCATTTT. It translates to CASSGVLGQPQHF.